The 15 T cell receptor beta chains below all came from one sample that was sequenced in a study of cytomegalovirus exposure and HLA in healthy donors. The PCR made use of 60 Vbeta and 13 Jbeta primers. Measured with immunoSEQ multiplex PCR; TCRdb has only the in-frame clones, and not every one. Of 250,000 to 350,000 clones listed, 80% to 90% are singletons. The material sequenced was PBMCs. The receptors here all came from a man aged 35 to 55 in good health and CMV-seropositive.

The chain uses TRBV9 and TRBJ2-1; 8 bases map to TRBD2. The CDR3 is 15 amino acids. V lost 7 bases and J lost 7; bases outside the gene matches: 13. Germline CDR1 reads SGDLS; CDR2 reads YYNGEE. The CDR3 is CASRPFSGNPNEQFF. CDR3 in DNA: TGTGCCAGCCGCCCCTTTAGCGGGAACCCAAATGAGCAGTTCTTC.

The chain uses TRBV28 and TRBJ2-6; 10 nucleotides align to TRBD1. The CDR3 extends over 16 amino acids. V was pared by 6 bases and J by 0 bases, with 2 bases of the junction left unmatched. In germline, CDR1 is MDHEN, CDR2 SYDVKM. CDR3: CASRTGGNSGANVLTF. DNA for the CDR3: TGTGCCAGCAGGACAGGGGGCAACTCTGGGGCCAACGTCCTGACTTTC.

V and J are TRBV6-5 and TRBJ2-1, with D unresolved. CDR1 and CDR2 (germline): MNHEY, SVGAGI. V lost 2 bases and J lost 3, with 5 bases in between. This CDR3 comprises 13 residues. CDR3 DNA sequence: TGTGCCAGCAGTTACGCCGGCTACAATGAGCAGTTCTTC. Amino acids: CASSYAGYNEQFF.

This chain connects TRBV13 to TRBJ2-4; TRBD2 might be the D (6 bases). Trimming took off 4 bases at V and 2 bases at J, with 9 bases between the two ends. Germline V gene lookup returns CDR1 PRHDT and CDR2 FYEKMQ (reference sequence). The CDR3 extends over 14 amino acids. CDR3 protein: CASSYGGTKNIQYF. CDR3 DNA sequence: TGTGCCAGCAGCTATGGGGGGACCAAAAACATTCAGTACTTC.

The J gene is TRBJ1-1, the V gene TRBV27; D unclear. V was shortened by 1 base and J by 4 bases, with 16 bases between the two germline ends. From germline, CDR1 is MNHEY and CDR2 SMNVEV (reference sequence). The CDR3 sequence is 16 residues long. CDR3 nucleotide sequence: TGTGCCAGCAGTTTATTGCGGGTTCCGGTGGGCACTGAAGCTTTCTTT. It encodes CASSLLRVPVGTEAFF.

This rearrangement joins TRBV28 to TRBJ1-2; D is ambiguous. This CDR3 region has 14 residues. V dropped 4 bases and J dropped 2 bases, with 11 bases sitting between them. Germline V gene lookup returns CDR1 MDHEN and CDR2 SYDVKM. The CDR3 bases are TGTGCCAGCAGTTCTCCCTCGGGGAACTATGGCTACACCTTC. It translates to CASSSPSGNYGYTF.

This clone occurred a few times. This sequence joins TRBV5-1 and TRBJ1-2, with 7 bases matching TRBD1. This CDR3 comprises 15 residues. After removal of 4 bases from V and 4 bases from J, the junction contained 10 bases not matched to a gene. Germline-derived CDR1 and CDR2 are SGHRS and YFSETQ. The CDR3 reads CASSPEGGQRYGYTF. The CDR3 DNA follows: TGCGCCAGCAGCCCCGAAGGGGGACAGCGCTATGGCTACACCTTC.

The CDR3 region has the DNA TGTGCCAGCAGCTTAGGGTACAGGGGTCATGGCTACACCTTC. Translation gives CASSLGYRGHGYTF. The chain is built from TRBV7-9 and TRBJ1-2; TRBD1 agrees at 7 bases. Germline lookup yields CDR1 SEHNR and CDR2 FQNEAQ (reference sequence). The V gene end was trimmed by 1 base and the J gene end by 6 bases; junction bases not matched to a gene: 5. CDR3 length: 14 residues.

The table lists this clone with a count of one. The chain recombines TRBV19 with TRBJ2-1; 7 bases fit TRBD2. Trimming took 3 bases from V and 5 from J; bases not matched to a gene: 7. CDR1 is LNHDA, CDR2 SQIVND, per germline (reference sequence). This CDR3 is built from 15 residues. The CDR3: CASSIFGTNHNEQFF. The CDR3 region has the DNA TGTGCCAGTAGTATTTTCGGGACTAACCACAATGAGCAGTTCTTC.

The chain employs TRBV2 and TRBJ2-5; a possible D gene is TRBD2 (7 bases). V lost 5 bases to trimming and J lost 4 bases, with 20 bases between them. Germline-derived CDR1 and CDR2 are SNHLY and FYNNEI. This CDR3 contains 16 residues. CDR3 residues: CASSPRGASGRETQYF. The CDR3 DNA reads as TGTGCCAGCAGTCCCCGGGGGGCTAGCGGAAGAGAGACCCAGTACTTC. The entire variable domain, with the rest obtained from reference TRBV2 and TRBJ2-5, is as follows: EPEVTQTPSHQVTQMGQEVILRCVPISNHLYFYWYRQILGQKVEFLVSFYNNEISEKSEIFDDQFSVERPDGSNFTLKIRSTKLEDSAMYFCASSPRGASGRETQYFGPGTRLLVL.

This clone was picked up one time. V is TRBV7-8 and J is TRBJ2-7; 13 bases fit TRBD2. There are 15 residues in the CDR3. The V gene's germline CDR1 is SGHVS and CDR2 FQNEAQ. With V trimmed by 2 bases and J by 4 bases, 2 bases remained unmatched. The CDR3 DNA sequence: TGTGCCAGCAGCTTACCGGGACTAGCGGGATACGAGCAGTACTTC. Its translation is CASSLPGLAGYEQYF.

This sequence joins TRBV29-1 and TRBJ2-5, with a weak D call TRBD2 (5 bases). The CDR3 has 12 amino acids. Between the trimmed V and J ends, which lost 4 bases and 5 bases, there was a span of 11 bases. Germline V gene sequence: CDR1 SQVTM, CDR2 ANQGSEA. The CDR3 DNA is TGCAGCGTTGTACTAGAACTTGAGACCCAGTACTTC. Protein: CSVVLELETQYF.

V usage is TRBV2 and J usage is TRBJ2-5, with 7 positions matching TRBD1. Trimming removed 7 bases from V and 2 bases from J; junction bases left unmatched: 4. The CDR3 totals 13 residues. Per the germline V gene, CDR1 is SNHLY and CDR2 is FYNNEI. The CDR3 sequence is CASTRGQQETQYF. Written as DNA, the CDR3 is TGTGCCAGCACTAGGGGACAGCAAGAGACCCAGTACTTC.

Concerning this clone itself: The same CDR3 also results from other DNA sequences found in this sample. J is TRBJ2-1 and V is TRBV7-2; D uncertain. The CDR3 extends over 12 amino acids. Germline V gene lookup returns CDR1 SGHTA and CDR2 FQGNSA. V lost 2 bases to trimming and J lost 3 bases, with 2 bases between them. CDR3 amino acids: CASSLYYNEQFF. In DNA, the CDR3 is TGTGCCAGCAGCTTATACTACAATGAGCAGTTCTTC.

This chain uses TRBV18 with TRBJ1-2; D may be TRBD1 (5 bases). V lost 3 bases and J 6 bases, leaving 11 bases between the germline ends. Germline V gene lookup returns CDR1 KGHSH and CDR2 LQKENI. This CDR3 comprises 13 residues. The CDR3 spells CASSPEWGHGYTF. Written as DNA, the CDR3 is TGTGCCAGCTCACCCGAGTGGGGCCATGGCTACACCTTC.